The subject of this entry is one TCR beta chain. These data come from a study of shared clonotypes between healthy human individuals. Study-level background: Per donor, three plates held CD4 naive cells, three held CD4 memory, two held CD8 naive and one held CD8 memory.

Germline lookup yields CDR1 MNHNY and CDR2 SVGAGI (reference sequence). V was shortened by 0 bases and J by 6 bases, with 12 bases between the two germline ends. This CDR3 spans 14 amino acids. Researchers ran the assay at a deep level. Here immunoSEQ multiplex PCR was the method, and the copy in TCRdb shows in-frame clones only, minus some. The sample has 2 million to 2.5 million clones, 80% to 95% seen once. Naive CD45RA+ and memory CD45RA-negative subsets were split from CD4+ cells. The gene calls are TRBV6-6 and TRBJ2-7; D not certain. The clonotype originates from a man aged 18 to 30 in good health. Some clones in this sample may be carry-over from other donors' samples. Sequenced input: naive CD4+ T cells from PBMCs. Subset meaning: CD45RA+ positively selected. The CDR3 loop reads CASSYSASSTEQYF. The CDR3 DNA is TGTGCCAGCAGTTACTCGGCTAGTTCGACCGAGCAGTACTTC.